These T cell receptor beta chains were read from a single sample in a study of T cell repertoires in cytomegalovirus infection. Each CDR3 protein gets one entry after TCRdb re-called the reads with MiXCR. The sample has about 400,000 distinct CDR3 sequences; around 18% are singletons. Sequencing was done on a sample of PBMCs. The receptor source for this set is a human donor in good health (CMV status not recorded). Some clones in this sample may be carry-over from other donors' samples. The conserved cysteine and the conserved F or W are not part of the CDR3 here.

TRBV7-2	TRBJ2-5	ASSLILTNQETQY
TRBV6-2/TRBV6-3	TRBJ2-1	ASAERDPHNEQF
TRBV5-5	TRBJ2-5	ASSLVPDRGGETQY
TRBV29-1	TRBJ1-1	SAYAGFTEAF
TRBV15	TRBJ1-3	ATSREDSSGNTIY
TRBV7-8	TRBJ1-4	ASSPRQLTNEKLF
TRBV7-7	TRBJ2-5	ASSPRLGTTSETQY
TRBV12-3/TRBV12-4	TRBJ2-7	ASSRQGSRSYEQY
TRBV7-2	TRBJ2-7	ASSLSASTYEQY
TRBV12-5	TRBJ2-5	ASGLVEETQY
TRBV19	TRBJ2-3	ASSTSAGARTDTQY
TRBV19	TRBJ1-6	ASSPPPGQKNSPLH
TRBV2	TRBJ2-1	ASSELRGSYNEQF
TRBV20-1	TRBJ2-5	SARIDGGPEETQY
TRBV7-6	TRBJ2-1	ASSLSLGSYNEQF
TRBV29-1	TRBJ2-7	SVETSGRGEQY
TRBV28	TRBJ1-2	ASRGTGGNNYGYT
TRBV20-1	TRBJ2-3	SAPELVGTRSDTQY
TRBV7-2	TRBJ2-1	ASTKGTAASYNEQF
TRBV6-1	TRBJ1-4	ASSYVRDEKLF
TRBV4-2	TRBJ1-4	ASSQEGEGEKLF
TRBV10-3	TRBJ1-6	AISERTGQNSPLH
TRBV7-2	TRBJ2-1	ASSLEGGVYNEQF
TRBV5-1	TRBJ2-5	ASSQQTGPGETQY
TRBV4-1	TRBJ2-3	ASSQGSGRARADTQY
TRBV20-1	TRBJ2-7	SARTAYEQY